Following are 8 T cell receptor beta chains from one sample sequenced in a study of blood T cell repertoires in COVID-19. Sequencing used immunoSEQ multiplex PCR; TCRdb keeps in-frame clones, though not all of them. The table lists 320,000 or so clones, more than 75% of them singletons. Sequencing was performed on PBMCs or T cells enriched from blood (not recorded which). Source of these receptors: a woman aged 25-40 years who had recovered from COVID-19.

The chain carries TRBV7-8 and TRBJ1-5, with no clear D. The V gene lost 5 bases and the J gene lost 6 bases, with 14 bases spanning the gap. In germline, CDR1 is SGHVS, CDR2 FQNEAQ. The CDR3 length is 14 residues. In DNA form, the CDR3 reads TGTGCCAGCAGCCCAAAGCTAGGAGGTCAGCCCCAGCATTTT. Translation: CASSPKLGGQPQHF.

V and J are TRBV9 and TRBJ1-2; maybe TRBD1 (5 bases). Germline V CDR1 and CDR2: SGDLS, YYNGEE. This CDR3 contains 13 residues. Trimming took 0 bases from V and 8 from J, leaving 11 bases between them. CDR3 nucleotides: TGTGCCAGCAGCGTAGCGCAGGGTGGCGGCTACACCTTC. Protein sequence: CASSVAQGGGYTF. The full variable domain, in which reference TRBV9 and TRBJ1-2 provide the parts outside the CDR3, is DSGVTQTPKHLITATGQRVTLRCSPRSGDLSVYWYQQSLDQGLQFLIQYYNGEERAKGNILERFSAQQFPDLHSELNLSSLELGDSALYFCASSVAQGGGYTFGSGTRLTVV.

This CDR3 is CASSSPGTTGNTIYF. In nucleotides, the CDR3 is TGTGCCAGCAGTTCCCCCGGGACAACTGGAAACACCATATATTTT. V and J are TRBV6-2 or TRBV6-3 and TRBJ1-3, with D perhaps matching TRBD1 (6 bases). V lost 4 bases to trimming and J lost 2 bases, with 12 bases between them. The CDR3 contains 15 residues. Germline CDR1 reads MNHEY; CDR2 reads SVGEGT.

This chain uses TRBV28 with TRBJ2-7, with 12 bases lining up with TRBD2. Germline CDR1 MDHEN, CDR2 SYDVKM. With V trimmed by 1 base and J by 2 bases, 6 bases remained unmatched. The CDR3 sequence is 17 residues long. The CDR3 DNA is TGTGCCAGCAGTTTATTCGCTAGCGGGGGGGCCACCTACGAGCAGTACTTC. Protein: CASSLFASGGATYEQYF.

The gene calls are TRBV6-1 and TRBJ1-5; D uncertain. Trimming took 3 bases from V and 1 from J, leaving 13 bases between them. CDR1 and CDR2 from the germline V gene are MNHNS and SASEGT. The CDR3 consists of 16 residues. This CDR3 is CASSENGFRSNQPQHF. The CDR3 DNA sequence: TGTGCCAGCAGTGAGAACGGGTTTAGAAGCAATCAGCCCCAGCATTTT.

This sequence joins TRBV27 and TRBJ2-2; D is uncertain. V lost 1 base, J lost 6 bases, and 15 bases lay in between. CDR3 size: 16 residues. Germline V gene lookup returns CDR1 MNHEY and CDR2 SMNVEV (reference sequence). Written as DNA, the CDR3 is TGTGCCAGCAGTTTATTGAGCCGGTACGGGTCCGGGGAGCTGTTTTTT. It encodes CASSLLSRYGSGELFF.

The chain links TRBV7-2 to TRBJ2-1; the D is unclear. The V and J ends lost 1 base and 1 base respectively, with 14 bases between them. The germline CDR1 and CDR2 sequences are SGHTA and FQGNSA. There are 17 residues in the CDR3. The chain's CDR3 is CASSLGPGLRSYNEQFF. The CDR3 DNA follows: TGTGCCAGCAGCTTAGGCCCTGGGCTCCGATCCTACAATGAGCAGTTCTTC.

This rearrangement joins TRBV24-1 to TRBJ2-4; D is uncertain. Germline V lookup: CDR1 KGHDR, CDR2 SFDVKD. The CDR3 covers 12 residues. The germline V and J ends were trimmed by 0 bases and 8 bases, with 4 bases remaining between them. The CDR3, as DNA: TGTGCCACCAGTGATTTGGGGCACATTCAGTACTTC. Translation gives CATSDLGHIQYF.